This entry lists 2 T cell receptor beta chains sequenced from one sample in a study of response to subunit inactivated influenza vaccine. Each CDR3 protein is one row after TCRdb ran MiXCR on the RT-PCR reads. This table holds under 850,000 distinct CDR3 sequences, 15% to 20% found once. The sample was PBMCs from blood, taken around 5 days after vaccination. The receptors were gathered from a man aged 50-59 years who received an inactivated influenza vaccine.

V is TRBV6-1 and J is TRBJ1-3, with D hard to call. With 5 bases removed from V and 0 bases from J, the gap between germline ends came to 11 bases. Germline V gene sequence: CDR1 MNHNS, CDR2 SASEGT. The CDR3 extends over 15 amino acids. The CDR3 sequence: CASSPTDDSGNTIYF. For the CDR3, the DNA is TGTGCCAGCAGTCCCACCGACGACTCTGGAAACACCATATATTTT.

V and J are TRBV25-1 and TRBJ2-3; D might be TRBD2 (5 bases). The germline V gene encodes CDR1 MGHDK and CDR2 SYGVNS. V lost 5 bases to trimming and J lost 4 bases, with 10 bases between them. The CDR3 totals 13 residues. CDR3 sequence reads: CASSLLAADTQYF. Written as DNA, the CDR3 is TGTGCCAGCAGTCTTCTAGCCGCAGATACGCAGTATTTT.